This entry lists 30 T cell receptor beta chains sequenced from one sample in a study of T cell responses to AZD1222 COVID-19 vaccine. This table comes from immunoSEQ multiplex PCR, and its TCRdb copy is limited to in-frame clones, with some not included. Here the sample spans 110,000 or so clones, around 89% being singletons. This sample comprised peripheral blood, obtained 28 days after the second AZD1222 dose. The receptors come from an adult who received the AZD1222 COVID-19 vaccine.

The chain carries TRBV12-3 or TRBV12-4 and TRBJ1-6; 7 bases fit TRBD1. V lost 3 bases and J lost 10; bases outside the gene matches: 3. The CDR3 has 13 amino acids. The CDR3 nucleotides are TGTGCCAGCAGTTTTACAGGGGAGTCACCCCTCCACTTT. Amino acids: CASSFTGESPLHF.

For the CDR3, the DNA is TGTGCCAGCAGCGCCAGACAGGGAAATTCACCCCTCCACTTT. Protein product: CASSARQGNSPLHF. The V call is TRBV7-9, the J call TRBJ1-6; 7 nucleotides match TRBD1. CDR1 SEHNR and CDR2 FQNEAQ come from the germline V gene (reference sequence). The CDR3 runs to 14 residues. J was trimmed by 7 bases and V by 5 bases; bases with no gene match: 5.

The chain carries TRBV15 and TRBJ1-2; no clear D. The CDR3 is 15 residues long. Germline-derived CDR1 and CDR2 are LNHNV and YYDKDF (reference sequence). Trimming shortened V by 6 bases and J by 4 bases, and 18 bases separated the two germline ends. As DNA, the CDR3 is TGTGCCACCAGTCCCCCCATCCCTAGTGCCTATGGCTACACCTTC. It is translated as CATSPPIPSAYGYTF.

The chain uses TRBV6-5 and TRBJ2-3; D is uncertain. The CDR3 is 14 residues long. Germline CDR1 MNHEY, CDR2 SVGAGI. V was pared by 6 bases and J by 3 bases, with 13 bases between. The CDR3 protein is CASRGQESTDTQYF. The CDR3 coding sequence is TGTGCCAGCAGGGGCCAGGAATCGACAGATACGCAGTATTTT.

This chain uses TRBV12-5 with TRBJ1-4; no reliable D call. The CDR3 covers 15 residues. Trimming removed 4 bases at V and 3 bases at J, with 12 bases between. Germline CDR1 reads LGHNT; CDR2 reads FRNRAP. The CDR3 nucleotides are TGTGCTAGTGGTTCGGGCGGGCGCTCTAATGAAAAACTGTTTTTT. Protein sequence: CASGSGGRSNEKLFF.

The chain has TRBV7-8 and TRBJ2-5; D remains ambiguous. From germline, CDR1 is SGHVS and CDR2 FQNEAQ. The CDR3 has 13 residues. Trimming stripped 0 bases from V and 5 bases from J, with 7 bases between. The CDR3 is CASSLAFGETQYF. CDR3 coding DNA: TGTGCCAGCAGCTTAGCGTTTGGGGAGACCCAGTACTTC. The variable domain in full, with the rest retrieved from reference TRBV7-8 and TRBJ2-5, is GAGVSQSPRYKVAKRGQDVALRCDPISGHVSLFWYQQALGQGPEFLTYFQNEAQLDKSGLPSDRFFAERPEGSVSTLKIQRTQQEDSAVYLCASSLAFGETQYFGPGTRLLVL.

The rearrangement links TRBV18 to TRBJ2-1, with TRBD1 identical over 8 bases. Looked up from germline, CDR1 is KGHSH and CDR2 is LQKENI. The V gene end was trimmed by 3 bases and the J gene end by 4 bases; junction bases not matched to a gene: 11. This CDR3 is built from 17 residues. The CDR3: CASSPSTGQATYNEQFF. In DNA, the CDR3 is TGTGCCAGCTCACCCTCAACGGGACAGGCAACGTACAATGAGCAGTTCTTC.

The J gene is TRBJ1-1, the V gene TRBV6-5; D is uncertain. V lost 3 bases and J lost 1, with 12 bases in between. Germline loops: CDR1 MNHEY, CDR2 SVGAGI. The CDR3 covers 15 residues. The CDR3 nucleotides read TGTGCCAGCAGTTATCCCCAGCCGGGGAACACTGAAGCTTTCTTT. It encodes CASSYPQPGNTEAFF.

This chain joins TRBV7-3 and TRBJ1-2; no reliable D call. The CDR3 extends over 13 amino acids. Germline-derived CDR1 and CDR2 are SGHTA and FQGTGA. Trimming pared 2 bases from V and 7 bases from J, leaving 11 bases between. The CDR3 reads CASSLFQDRGYTF. The CDR3 DNA reads as TGTGCCAGCAGCTTATTCCAGGATCGTGGCTACACCTTC.

This clone was observed once. The chain carries TRBV24-1 and TRBJ1-4, with 7 nucleotides matching TRBD1. Germline V gene data show CDR1 as KGHDR and CDR2 as SFDVKD. V lost 12 bases, J lost 0 bases, and 12 bases stayed unmatched. The CDR3 loop spans 16 amino acids. This chain's CDR3 is CAVDPGQSATNEKLFF. The CDR3 DNA is TGTGCCGTCGACCCGGGACAGTCTGCAACTAATGAAAAACTGTTTTTT.

V usage is TRBV25-1 and J usage is TRBJ1-4; D is perhaps TRBD1 (5 bases). V was trimmed by 0 bases and J by 8 bases, leaving 13 bases between them. From germline, CDR1 is MGHDK and CDR2 SYGVNS. The length of the CDR3 is 15 residues. The CDR3 DNA is TGTGCCAGCAGTGAATATGGCAGGGAGGGGGAAAAACTGTTTTTT. As protein: CASSEYGREGEKLFF.

This sequence joins TRBV24-1 and TRBJ2-5; D uncertain. V was pared by 2 bases and J by 0 bases, with 9 bases between. The germline gives CDR1 KGHDR, CDR2 SFDVKD. There are 15 residues in the CDR3. CDR3 residues: CATSDSAGNQETQYF. The CDR3 nucleotides read TGTGCCACCAGTGATTCTGCCGGAAACCAAGAGACCCAGTACTTC.

This clone occurred once. J is TRBJ2-3 and V is TRBV5-1; 9 nucleotides match TRBD1. CDR1 and CDR2 from the germline V gene are SGHRS and YFSETQ. V trimming: 1 base; J trimming: 4 bases; junction bases outside the gene matches: 7. CDR3 length: 16 residues. The CDR3 here is CASSLLGTGPADTQYF. The CDR3 bases are TGCGCCAGCAGCTTGCTTGGGACAGGGCCGGCAGATACGCAGTATTTT.

A note on this clone: Relative to the germline gene, one junction end is altered; a read error may explain this. This chain connects TRBV5-6 to TRBJ2-5; weak D call: TRBD2 (6 bases). In germline, CDR1 is SGHDT, CDR2 YYEEEE. The CDR3 length is 16 residues. The DNA for the CDR3 is TGTGCCAGCAGCTTTAAGCGGGCGATCACCAAAGAGATCCAGTACTTC. Translation: CASSFKRAITKEIQYF.

The CDR3 DNA sequence: TGCGCCAGCAGCTTCGCACTAGCGTCCTACAATGAGCAGTTCTTC. It is translated as CASSFALASYNEQFF. The chain combines TRBV5-1 with TRBJ2-1; 7 bases line up with TRBD2. This CDR3 comprises 15 residues. The germline CDR1 and CDR2 sequences are SGHRS and YFSETQ. J was trimmed by 1 base and V by 2 bases; bases with no gene match: 3.

This clone appeared once. The V and J genes are TRBV9 and TRBJ2-7; 8 bases are shared with TRBD2. J was trimmed by 6 bases and V by 2 bases; bases with no gene match: 4. Germline V CDR1 and CDR2: SGDLS, YYNGEE. The length of the CDR3 is 13 residues. The CDR3 DNA follows: TGTGCCAGCAGCGTTAGCGGGGCTGGCGAGCAGTACTTC. Protein: CASSVSGAGEQYF.

The chain uses TRBV24-1 and TRBJ1-5; 9 nucleotides line up with TRBD1. The CDR3 covers 16 residues. The germline V gene encodes CDR1 KGHDR and CDR2 SFDVKD. Trimming removed 4 bases from V and 7 bases from J; junction bases left unmatched: 10. CDR3 residues: CATSEAGTGRAQPQHF. As DNA, the CDR3 is TGTGCCACCAGTGAAGCCGGGACAGGGAGGGCCCAGCCCCAGCATTTT.

V and J are TRBV10-3 and TRBJ2-7, with 9 nucleotides matching TRBD2. The CDR3 is 12 amino acids. Trimming removed 10 bases from V and 5 bases from J; junction bases left unmatched: 6. Germline CDR1 reads ENHRY; CDR2 reads SYGVKD. The CDR3 is CATAAGGDEQYF. CDR3 sequence (DNA): TGTGCCACCGCAGCGGGGGGCGACGAGCAGTACTTC.

The chain links TRBV3-1 (or the pseudogene TRBV3-2) to TRBJ1-2; D is possibly TRBD1 (5 bases). With 1 base removed from V and 4 bases from J, the gap between germline ends came to 10 bases. This CDR3 has 14 amino acids. Germline values: CDR1 LGHDT, CDR2 YNNKEL (reference sequence). DNA of the CDR3: TGTGCCAGCAGCCAAGCGACAGCTTCCTATGGCTACACCTTC. Its protein product is CASSQATASYGYTF.

The rearrangement uses TRBV10-2 and TRBJ2-1; 11 bases fit TRBD2. J lost 5 bases, V lost 7 bases, and 4 bases had no gene match. The germline gives CDR1 WSHSY, CDR2 SAAADI. This CDR3 is 14 amino acids long. Written as DNA, the CDR3 is TGCGCCAGCACTGTAGCGGGGGGGAACAATGAGCAGTTCTTC. Residues: CASTVAGGNNEQFF.

The chain links TRBV4-3 to TRBJ1-1, with D hard to call. The V gene's germline CDR1 is LGHNA and CDR2 YSLEER. The CDR3 loop spans 13 amino acids. V shed 0 bases and J shed 6 bases, with 8 bases lying between them. The CDR3 bases are TGCGCCAGCAGCCAAGATGGACTTTCTGAAGCTTTCTTT. Translation gives CASSQDGLSEAFF.

There are a few counts of this clone. J is TRBJ2-7 and V is TRBV2, with a tentative D call TRBD1 (6 bases). Germline values: CDR1 SNHLY, CDR2 FYNNEI. V lost 3 bases to trimming and J lost 4 bases, with 7 bases between them. This CDR3 region has 12 residues. The CDR3 DNA is TGTGCCAGCAGTGAGCAGGGGTACGAGCAGTACTTC. Translated, it gives CASSEQGYEQYF.

V gene TRBV6-2 or TRBV6-3 combines with J gene TRBJ2-7; D is tentatively TRBD1 or TRBD2 (6 bases each). V was pared by 6 bases and J by 4 bases, with 16 bases between. The CDR3 contains 14 residues. Germline CDR1 and CDR2: MNHEY and SVGEGT. CDR3 region: CASRPSGGGYEQYF. The CDR3 bases are TGTGCCAGCAGACCTTCTGGAGGGGGGTACGAGCAGTACTTC.

The chain is built from TRBV7-8 and TRBJ2-3; D is ambiguous. The ends were cut back, 5 bases at V and 4 bases at J, with 19 bases in the middle. This CDR3 has 16 amino acids. CDR1 and CDR2 from the germline V gene are SGHVS and FQNEAQ. The CDR3 loop reads CASSPEVGFGADTQYF. Here the CDR3 DNA reads TGTGCCAGCAGCCCCGAAGTGGGTTTTGGCGCAGATACGCAGTATTTT.

This chain connects TRBV11-2 to TRBJ1-1; TRBD1 matches 8 bases. The CDR3 totals 12 residues. CDR1 and CDR2 (germline): SGHAT, FQNNGV. Trimming at V came to 1 base and at J to 8 bases, leaving 0 bases not matched to a gene. The CDR3 loop reads CASSLAGGEAFF. In nucleotides, the CDR3 is TGTGCCAGCAGCTTAGCAGGGGGCGAAGCTTTCTTT.

The genes are TRBV28 and TRBJ1-5; no clear D. Germline loops: CDR1 MDHEN, CDR2 SYDVKM. The CDR3 extends over 14 amino acids. V was cut by 2 bases and J by 0 bases, with 5 bases left in between. Here the CDR3 reads CASSLPNSNQPQHF. DNA of the CDR3: TGTGCCAGCAGTTTACCCAATAGCAATCAGCCCCAGCATTTT. Using reference TRBV28 and TRBJ1-5 for the parts outside the CDR3, the full variable domain is DVKVTQSSRYLVKRTGEKVFLECVQDMDHENMFWYRQDPGLGLRLIYFSYDVKMKEKGDIPEGYSVSREKKERFSLILESASTNQTSMYLCASSLPNSNQPQHFGDGTRLSIL.

The table lists this clone with a few counts. The CDR3: CASSRQKTTGGGSEETQYF. The CDR3, as DNA: TGTGCCAGCAGCCGACAAAAGACTACTGGCGGGGGTTCGGAAGAGACCCAGTACTTC. V gene TRBV7-9 combines with J gene TRBJ2-5, with TRBD2 matching over 7 bases. This CDR3 has 19 amino acids. CDR1 is SEHNR and CDR2 is FQNEAQ in the germline V gene (reference sequence). V was clipped by 5 bases and J by 3 bases; unmatched bases: 21. Full variable domain (outside the CDR3, taken from reference TRBV7-9 and TRBJ2-5): DTGVSQNPRHKITKRGQNVTFRCDPISEHNRLYWYRQTLGQGPEFLTYFQNEAQLEKSRLLSDRFSAERPKGSFSTLEIQRTEQGDSAMYLCASSRQKTTGGGSEETQYFGPGTRLLVL.

The chain recombines TRBV9 with TRBJ1-2; D might be TRBD1 (5 bases). There are 13 residues in the CDR3. Germline assignment: CDR1 SGDLS and CDR2 YYNGEE. Deletions cut 4 bases from V and 6 bases from J, with 13 bases between. As DNA, the CDR3 is TGTGCCAGCAGCCGAGGGGAGGGCAATGGCTACACCTTC. It translates to CASSRGEGNGYTF.

The rearrangement joins TRBV3-1 (or the pseudogene TRBV3-2) to TRBJ2-3; TRBD2 aligns across 10 bases. With V trimmed by 3 bases and J by 0 bases, 3 bases remained unmatched. Per the germline V gene, CDR1 is LGHDT and CDR2 is YNNKEL (reference sequence). This CDR3 region has 16 residues. As DNA, the CDR3 is TGTGCCAGCAGCCACTGGACTAGCGGCAGCACAGATACGCAGTATTTT. Encoded protein: CASSHWTSGSTDTQYF.

In this sample, this clone turned up a few times. The chain has TRBV21-1 and TRBJ1-4. TRBV21-1 is an annotated pseudogene. There are 16 residues in the CDR3. In DNA form, the CDR3 reads TGTGCCAGCAGCAAAGGGGGGTATTCAGCTAATGAAAAACTGTTTTTT. This translates into CASSKGGYSANEKLFF.